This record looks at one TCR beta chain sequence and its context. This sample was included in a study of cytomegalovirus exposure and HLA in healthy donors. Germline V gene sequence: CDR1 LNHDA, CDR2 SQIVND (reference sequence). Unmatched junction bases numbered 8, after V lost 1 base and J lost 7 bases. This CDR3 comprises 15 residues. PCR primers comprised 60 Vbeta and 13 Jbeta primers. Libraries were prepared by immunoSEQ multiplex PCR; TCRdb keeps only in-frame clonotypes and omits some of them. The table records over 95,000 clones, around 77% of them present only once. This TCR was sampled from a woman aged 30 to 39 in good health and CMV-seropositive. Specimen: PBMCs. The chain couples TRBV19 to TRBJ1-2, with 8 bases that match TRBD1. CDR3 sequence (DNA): TGTGCCAGTAGTATAGGGGACAGGAATTGGGGTGGCTACACCTTC. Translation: CASSIGDRNWGGYTF.